The 11 T cell receptor beta chains below come from one sample, sequenced in a study of beta chain features in type 1 diabetes. Every bit of the isolated RNA underwent reverse transcription, so sequencing read expressed TCRB transcripts. Libraries were prepared by immunoSEQ multiplex PCR; TCRdb keeps only in-frame clonotypes and omits some of them. The repertoire holds approximately 40,000 clones, with roughly 45% as singletons. What was sequenced was stem cell memory CD4+ T cells from blood. All receptors come from a woman between 25 and 40 years old in good health.

V gene TRBV19 combines with J gene TRBJ2-7; perhaps TRBD1 as D (6 bases). CDR1 is LNHDA and CDR2 is SQIVND in the germline V gene (reference sequence). The CDR3 consists of 13 residues. Deletions cut 4 bases from V and 7 bases from J, with 14 bases between. CDR3 nucleotide sequence: TGTGCCAGTAGTAAAGGACATGACAGGGAGCAGTACTTC. It yields the protein CASSKGHDREQYF.

This clone was counted a few times. The J gene is TRBJ2-1, the V gene TRBV11-1; 7 nucleotides line up with TRBD2. V was clipped by 3 bases and J by 5 bases; unmatched bases: 16. Germline V gene lookup returns CDR1 SGHAT and CDR2 FQDESV (reference sequence). The length of the CDR3 is 18 residues. In DNA form, the CDR3 reads TGTGCCAGCAGCTTGCGGCTATTGAGTAGCGGGCTTGACAATGAGCAGTTCTTC. Its protein product is CASSLRLLSSGLDNEQFF.

The chain has TRBV30 and TRBJ1-5; the match to TRBD1 covers 10 bases. This CDR3 region has 15 residues. V was clipped by 2 bases and J by 7 bases; unmatched bases: 8. CDR1 GTSNPN and CDR2 SVGIG come from the germline V gene (reference sequence). The CDR3 DNA is TGTGCCTGGAGTCAAGGGACAGGGGAATGGCAGCCCCAGCATTTT. It translates to CAWSQGTGEWQPQHF. Using reference TRBV30 and TRBJ1-5 for the parts outside the CDR3, the full variable domain is SQTIHQWPATLVQPVGSPLSLECTVEGTSNPNLYWYRQAAGRGLQLLFYSVGIGQISSEVPQNLSASRPQDRQFILSSKKLLLSDSGFYLCAWSQGTGEWQPQHFGDGTRLSIL.

This clone came up a few times. The rearrangement uses TRBV2 and TRBJ1-5; D might be TRBD1 (5 bases). CDR3 length: 15 residues. V was cut by 4 bases and J by 3 bases, with 13 bases left in between. From germline, CDR1 is SNHLY and CDR2 FYNNEI. The CDR3 loop is CASSGTTVNNQPQHF. Here the CDR3 DNA reads TGTGCCAGCAGTGGAACGACAGTTAACAATCAGCCCCAGCATTTT.

The chain recombines TRBV30 with TRBJ2-5; TRBD2 aligns across 7 bases. This CDR3 region has 14 residues. V trimming: 4 bases; J trimming: 6 bases; junction bases outside the gene matches: 11. CDR1 is GTSNPN, CDR2 SVGIG, per germline (reference sequence). The DNA of the CDR3 is TGTGCCTGGACCGGGACTACGGCCAAGAAGACCCAGTACTTC. It is translated as CAWTGTTAKKTQYF.

As concerns this clone: An end of the junction differs from the germline gene, which may be a read error. The chain carries TRBV7-7 and TRBJ2-3; 7 nucleotides line up with TRBD2. Germline V gene data show CDR1 as SSHAT and CDR2 as FNYEAQ (reference sequence). The CDR3 has 14 residues. Here the CDR3 reads CASSLGRESDTQYF. The CDR3 DNA reads as TGTGCTAGCAGCTTAGGGCGGGAGTCCGATACGCAGTATTTT.

This clone has at least ten counts. This sequence joins TRBV7-9 and TRBJ2-5; possibly TRBD2 for D (6 bases). Deletions cut 1 base from V and 5 bases from J, with 14 bases between. The CDR3 length is 15 residues. Germline V lookup: CDR1 SEHNR, CDR2 FQNEAQ (reference sequence). The CDR3 nucleotides are TGTGCCAGCAGCTTAGGGTTCGGGAGCGGGGAGACCCAGTACTTC. Translation gives CASSLGFGSGETQYF. Variable domain in full (rest from reference TRBV7-9 and TRBJ2-5): DTGVSQNPRHKITKRGQNVTFRCDPISEHNRLYWYRQTLGQGPEFLTYFQNEAQLEKSRLLSDRFSAERPKGSFSTLEIQRTEQGDSAMYLCASSLGFGSGETQYFGPGTRLLVL.

Only a few counts were recorded for this clone. The rearrangement uses TRBV30 and TRBJ2-3; D gene ambiguous. The CDR3 extends over 12 amino acids. Germline CDR1 GTSNPN, CDR2 SVGIG (reference sequence). V gave up 0 bases and J gave up 14 bases, with 15 bases separating them. Here the CDR3 reads CAWSVLGAGAYF. DNA for the CDR3: TGTGCCTGGAGTGTACTCGGTGCCGGTGCGTATTTT. Full variable domain (outside the CDR3, taken from reference TRBV30 and TRBJ2-3): SQTIHQWPATLVQPVGSPLSLECTVEGTSNPNLYWYRQAAGRGLQLLFYSVGIGQISSEVPQNLSASRPQDRQFILSSKKLLLSDSGFYLCAWSVLGAGAYFGPGTRLTVL.

The chain recombines TRBV5-6 with TRBJ1-5; TRBD1 agrees at 9 bases. V lost 2 bases, J lost 7 bases, and 4 bases stayed unmatched. Per the germline V gene, CDR1 is SGHDT and CDR2 is YYEEEE. The CDR3 extends over 14 amino acids. Here the CDR3 DNA reads TGTGCCAGCAGCTTCCGGGACAGGGTCCAGCCCCAGCATTTT. This translates into CASSFRDRVQPQHF.

The V gene is TRBV11-2, the J gene TRBJ1-5; D call uncertain. Trimming stripped 3 bases from V and 3 bases from J, with 6 bases between. CDR1 is SGHAT, CDR2 FQNNGV, per germline. This CDR3 has 13 amino acids. In nucleotides, the CDR3 is TGTGCCAGCAGCTTTTCCTTCAATCAGCCCCAGCATTTT. Translating it yields CASSFSFNQPQHF.

V gene TRBV5-1 combines with J gene TRBJ2-3; weak D call: TRBD1 (5 bases). The CDR3 length is 14 residues. CDR1 is SGHRS and CDR2 is YFSETQ in the germline V gene. V shed 5 bases and J shed 4 bases, with 14 bases lying between them. The CDR3 is CASRANLGADTQYF. CDR3 sequence (DNA): TGCGCCAGCAGGGCAAACTTAGGGGCAGATACGCAGTATTTT.